Presented here are 9 T cell receptor beta chains from one specimen sequenced in a study of blood T cell repertoires in COVID-19. Assay: immunoSEQ multiplex PCR; the TCRdb copy retains only in-frame clones and omits some. The sample has fewer than 350,000 clones, about nine tenths seen once. Sequencing used peripheral blood. The receptors were sampled from a young woman with COVID-19, enrolled during active disease.

The rearrangement uses TRBV7-9 and TRBJ2-2; D remains unclear. The CDR3 sequence is 13 residues long. V shed 2 bases and J shed 6 bases, with 7 bases lying between them. From germline, CDR1 is SEHNR and CDR2 FQNEAQ (reference sequence). CDR3 residues: CASSLIVSGELFF. The DNA of the CDR3 is TGTGCCAGCAGCTTAATAGTATCCGGGGAGCTGTTTTTT.

The genes are TRBV5-1 and TRBJ2-1; 11 nucleotides match TRBD1. The germline V gene encodes CDR1 SGHRS and CDR2 YFSETQ. The CDR3 runs 14 residues. V trimming: 3 bases; J trimming: 14 bases; junction bases outside the gene matches: 10. The CDR3 loop reads CASSYGQGAVRKFF. The CDR3 DNA follows: TGCGCCAGCAGCTACGGACAGGGGGCGGTTCGTAAGTTCTTC.

The rearrangement links TRBV10-3 to TRBJ2-5; 10 nucleotides align to TRBD1. Germline V lookup: CDR1 ENHRY, CDR2 SYGVKD. The CDR3 totals 12 residues. V was pared by 9 bases and J by 3 bases, with 1 base of the junction left unmatched. CDR3 residues: CAMGQGKETQYF. In DNA, the CDR3 is TGTGCCATGGGACAGGGGAAAGAGACCCAGTACTTC.

This chain connects TRBV3-1 (or the pseudogene TRBV3-2) to TRBJ2-3; D may be TRBD2 (6 bases). CDR3 size: 15 residues. V was cut by 4 bases and J by 0 bases, with 11 bases left in between. Looked up from germline, CDR1 is LGHDT and CDR2 is YNNKEL (reference sequence). This chain's CDR3 is CASSPGTSSTDTQYF. CDR3 sequence (DNA): TGTGCCAGCAGCCCAGGGACTTCTAGCACAGATACGCAGTATTTT.

This clone was counted only a few times. The J gene is TRBJ1-2, the V gene TRBV27; perhaps TRBD1 as D (5 bases). Germline V gives CDR1 MNHEY, CDR2 SMNVEV (reference sequence). The V gene lost 2 bases and the J gene lost 4 bases, with 8 bases spanning the gap. The CDR3 is 13 residues long. CDR3 nucleotides: TGTGCCAGCAGTTTACAGGGCCCCTATGGCTACACCTTC. It translates to CASSLQGPYGYTF.

The chain employs TRBV11-2 and TRBJ1-1; D gene ambiguous. Germline loops: CDR1 SGHAT, CDR2 FQNNGV. With 3 bases removed from V and 1 base from J, the gap between germline ends came to 9 bases. The CDR3 loop spans 14 amino acids. DNA for the CDR3: TGTGCCAGCAGCTTTTTCGGCGGGAACACTGAAGCTTTCTTT. Amino acid sequence: CASSFFGGNTEAFF.

This chain connects TRBV25-1 to TRBJ1-6, with TRBD1 as a possible D gene (6 bases). Between the trimmed V and J ends, which lost 5 bases and 8 bases, there was a span of 13 bases. Per the germline V gene, CDR1 is MGHDK and CDR2 is SYGVNS. This CDR3 is built from 14 residues. CDR3 bases: TGTGCCAGCAGTCAGGGGCCTAGGTATTCACCCCTCCACTTT. It yields the protein CASSQGPRYSPLHF.

V is TRBV18 and J is TRBJ1-2; D ambiguous. V lost 2 bases and J 7 bases, leaving 11 bases between the germline ends. The CDR3 length is 13 residues. Germline-derived CDR1 and CDR2 are KGHSH and LQKENI. CDR3 in amino acids: CASSPGEAGGYTF. DNA for the CDR3: TGTGCCAGCTCACCAGGGGAGGCTGGTGGCTACACCTTC.

The rearrangement uses TRBV19 and TRBJ2-7; a possible D gene is TRBD1 (5 bases). Looked up from germline, CDR1 is LNHDA and CDR2 is SQIVND (reference sequence). Trimming pared 5 bases from V and 4 bases from J, leaving 18 bases between. This CDR3 has 15 amino acids. CDR3 nucleotide sequence: TGTGCCAGTAGTTGGGGCCTAGGGTATCGTTACGAGCAGTACTTC. Translated: CASSWGLGYRYEQYF.